A single sample is the source of the 18 T cell receptor beta chains below, sequenced in a study of blood T cells in healthy people across ages. Primers used in a second PCR of about 7 to 12 cycles were a sample-barcoded 5' primer and a J-beta primer mix. Each CDR3 protein gets one entry after TCRdb re-called the 5' RACE reads with MiXCR. The profile shows about 1.4 million distinct CDR3 sequences, roughly 59% of them singletons. Sequencing was carried out using blood. These TCRs come from a young man in good health.

V usage is TRBV10-3 and J usage is TRBJ2-7, with TRBD2 identical over 8 bases. From germline, CDR1 is ENHRY and CDR2 SYGVKD. Trimming took 2 bases from V and 7 from J; bases not matched to a gene: 10. The CDR3 has 15 residues. Written as DNA, the CDR3 is TGTGCCATCAGTGAGGCGGGGGGCTCCTACAATGAGCAGTACTTC. This encodes CAISEAGGSYNEQYF.

This clonotype is a singleton in its sample. CDR3 coding DNA: TGCGCCAGCAGCTTGGAGTGGCCCGAAGGGGAGACCCAGTACTTC. Translation gives CASSLEWPEGETQYF. The V call is TRBV5-1, the J call TRBJ2-5; no definite D call. From germline, CDR1 is SGHRS and CDR2 YFSETQ. V shed 0 bases and J shed 5 bases, with 14 bases lying between them. The CDR3 runs 15 residues.

This clonotype has just a few counts. The genes are TRBV12-3 or TRBV12-4 and TRBJ2-1, with TRBD1 identical over 9 bases. V was clipped by 5 bases and J by 6 bases; unmatched bases: 5. The CDR3 has 14 amino acids. CDR3 sequence (DNA): TGTGCCAGCAGTCGGGACAGGGAGTCCAATGAGCAGTTCTTC. Translation: CASSRDRESNEQFF.

V usage is TRBV6-1 and J usage is TRBJ1-1; 8 positions match TRBD1. Trimming at V came to 11 bases and at J to 4 bases, leaving 6 bases not matched to a gene. This CDR3 comprises 12 residues. Germline CDR1 and CDR2: MNHNS and SASEGT. In DNA, the CDR3 is TGTGCCGGACGACAGGGGTTCACTGAAGCTTTCTTT. Amino acids: CAGRQGFTEAFF.

This clonotype is a singleton in its sample. The rearrangement joins TRBV2 to TRBJ2-7; tentatively, D is TRBD1 (6 bases). Germline assignment: CDR1 SNHLY and CDR2 FYNNEI. This CDR3 contains 17 residues. Trimming stripped 7 bases from V and 3 bases from J, with 25 bases between. CDR3: CASTRGSGSRSDYEQYF. The CDR3 DNA follows: TGTGCCAGCACGAGGGGGTCGGGTTCGCGTTCTGACTACGAGCAGTACTTC.

The chain employs TRBV20-1 and TRBJ2-3, with 15 bases matching TRBD2. The CDR3 sequence is 15 residues long. CDR1 is DFQATT and CDR2 is SNEGSKA in the germline V gene (reference sequence). Trimming cost V 5 bases and J 3 bases; bases outside gene matches: 3. CDR3 region: CSAGTSGRYTDTQYF. The CDR3 DNA sequence: TGCAGTGCTGGGACTAGCGGGAGGTATACAGATACGCAGTATTTT.

This clonotype occurred once. The chain is built from TRBV27 and TRBJ2-7, with a tentative D call TRBD1 (7 bases). The germline gives CDR1 MNHEY, CDR2 SMNVEV (reference sequence). The CDR3 spans 15 residues. Trimming removed 5 bases at V and 2 bases at J, with 16 bases between. The CDR3 protein is CASSPDQGGTYEQYF. CDR3 sequence (DNA): TGTGCCAGCAGTCCAGATCAGGGGGGCACCTACGAGCAGTACTTC.

This clonotype appeared many times. The rearrangement joins TRBV29-1 to TRBJ2-5; D unresolved. Trimming stripped 3 bases from V and 3 bases from J, with 2 bases between. The V gene's germline CDR1 is SQVTM and CDR2 ANQGSEA. The CDR3 sequence is 10 residues long. CDR3 sequence (DNA): TGCAGCGTTGACGAAGAGACCCAGTACTTC. Translated, it gives CSVDEETQYF.

The rearrangement uses TRBV3-1 and TRBJ1-1; D might be TRBD1 (5 bases). CDR1 and CDR2 (germline): LGHDT, YNNKEL (reference sequence). This CDR3 contains 12 residues. Trimming took 6 bases from V and 3 from J, leaving 8 bases between them. CDR3 bases: TGTGCCAGCAGGAGGGGACACACTGAAGCTTTCTTT. Amino acid sequence: CASRRGHTEAFF.

The chain is built from TRBV14 and TRBJ2-2, with unresolved D. This CDR3 has 14 residues. Trimming took 3 bases from V and 2 from J, leaving 7 bases between them. Germline CDR1 and CDR2: SGHDN and FVKESK. The CDR3 is CASSQMGNTGELFF. The CDR3, as DNA: TGTGCCAGCAGCCAGATGGGAAACACCGGGGAGCTGTTTTTT.

Only a few counts were recorded for this clonotype. The chain couples TRBV9 to TRBJ2-4; D may match TRBD1 or TRBD2 (6 bases each). The V and J ends lost 0 bases and 6 bases respectively, with 10 bases between them. CDR3 length: 14 amino acids. Germline loops: CDR1 SGDLS, CDR2 YYNGEE. This chain's CDR3 is CASSVGGAGNIQYF. The CDR3 DNA reads as TGTGCCAGCAGCGTAGGGGGGGCTGGAAACATTCAGTACTTC.

This clonotype was recorded once. The chain combines TRBV6-6 with TRBJ2-7; 9 bases line up with TRBD2. The CDR3 is made up of 15 amino acids. V lost 6 bases, J lost 0 bases, and 6 bases stayed unmatched. CDR1 is MNHNY, CDR2 SVGAGI, per germline (reference sequence). DNA of the CDR3: TGTGCCAGCAGCCATAGCGGGAGATACTCCTACGAGCAGTACTTC. Its translation is CASSHSGRYSYEQYF.

This chain joins TRBV9 and TRBJ2-2; the match to TRBD1 covers 9 bases. J was trimmed by 3 bases and V by 4 bases; bases with no gene match: 4. There are 15 residues in the CDR3. Germline V gives CDR1 SGDLS, CDR2 YYNGEE. DNA of the CDR3: TGTGCCAGCAGCCCACGGACAGGGGACACCGGGGAGCTGTTTTTT. Its protein is CASSPRTGDTGELFF. Looking up the rest from reference TRBV9 and TRBJ2-2 gives the full variable domain: DSGVTQTPKHLITATGQRVTLRCSPRSGDLSVYWYQQSLDQGLQFLIQYYNGEERAKGNILERFSAQQFPDLHSELNLSSLELGDSALYFCASSPRTGDTGELFFGEGSRLTVL.

The gene calls are TRBV20-1 and TRBJ1-2; TRBD1 aligns across 10 bases. This CDR3 comprises 12 residues. The V gene end was trimmed by 6 bases and the J gene end by 8 bases; junction bases not matched to a gene: 6. Germline-derived CDR1 and CDR2 are DFQATT and SNEGSKA (reference sequence). The CDR3 loop is CSARQGAQGYTF. The CDR3 nucleotides are TGCAGTGCGAGACAGGGGGCGCAGGGCTACACCTTC.

The chain carries TRBV7-8 and TRBJ2-7; tentatively, D is TRBD1 or TRBD2 (5 bases each). The germline V gene encodes CDR1 SGHVS and CDR2 FQNEAQ. The CDR3 sequence is 11 residues long. CDR3 sequence reads: CIGTDTYEQYF. CDR3 DNA sequence: TGTATTGGGACGGATACCTACGAGCAGTACTTC.

The rearrangement links TRBV10-1 to TRBJ2-5, with D possibly matching TRBD2 (6 bases). The V gene's germline CDR1 is WNHNN and CDR2 SYGVQD (reference sequence). Trimming left V 2 bases short and J 3 bases short, with 10 bases between. The CDR3 totals 14 residues. In DNA form, the CDR3 reads TGCGCCAGCAGTGAGGAGGGACTGAAAGAGACCCAGTACTTC. It translates to CASSEEGLKETQYF.

This clonotype came up many times. The chain is built from TRBV6-2 or TRBV6-3 and TRBJ1-5; 11 nucleotides agree with TRBD1. Trimming took 2 bases from V and 9 from J; bases not matched to a gene: 18. The CDR3 sequence is 19 residues long. Germline CDR1 and CDR2: MNHEY and SVGEGT. The CDR3, as DNA: TGTGCCAGCAGTTACCTTTCGGGACAGGGGGATCACTGGCTAGCGCCCCAGCATTTT. Translating gives CASSYLSGQGDHWLAPQHF.

CDR3 region: CASSQGGPGEPQHF. DNA of the CDR3: TGCGCCAGCAGCCAAGGAGGGCCGGGAGAGCCCCAGCATTTT. This rearrangement joins TRBV4-1 to TRBJ1-5; D remains ambiguous. Between the trimmed V and J ends, which lost 1 base and 8 bases, there was a span of 12 bases. The germline V gene has CDR1 MGHRA and CDR2 YSYEKL. This CDR3 has 14 residues.